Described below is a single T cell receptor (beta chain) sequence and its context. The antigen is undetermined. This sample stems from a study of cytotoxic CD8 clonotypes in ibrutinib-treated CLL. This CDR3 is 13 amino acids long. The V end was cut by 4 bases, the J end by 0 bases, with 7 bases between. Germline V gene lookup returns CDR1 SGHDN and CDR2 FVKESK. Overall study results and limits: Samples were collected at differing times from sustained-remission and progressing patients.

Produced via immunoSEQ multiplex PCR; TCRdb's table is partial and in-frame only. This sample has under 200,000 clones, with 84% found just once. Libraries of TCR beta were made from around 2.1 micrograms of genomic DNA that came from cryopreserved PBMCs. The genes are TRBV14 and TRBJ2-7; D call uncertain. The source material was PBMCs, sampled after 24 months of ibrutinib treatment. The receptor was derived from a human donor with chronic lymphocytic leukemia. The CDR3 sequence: CASSRSRSYEQYF. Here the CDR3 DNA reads TGTGCCAGCAGCCGATCCCGCTCCTACGAGCAGTACTTC.